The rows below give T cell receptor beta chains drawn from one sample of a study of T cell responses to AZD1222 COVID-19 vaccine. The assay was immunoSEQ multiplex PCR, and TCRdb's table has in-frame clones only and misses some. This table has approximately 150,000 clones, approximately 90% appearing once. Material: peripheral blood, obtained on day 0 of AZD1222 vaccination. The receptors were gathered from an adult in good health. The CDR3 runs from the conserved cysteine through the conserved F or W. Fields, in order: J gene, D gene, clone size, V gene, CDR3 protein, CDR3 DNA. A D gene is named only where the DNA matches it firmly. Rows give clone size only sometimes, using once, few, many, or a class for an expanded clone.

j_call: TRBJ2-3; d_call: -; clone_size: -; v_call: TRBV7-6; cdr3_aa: CASSLGGTTSTDTQYF; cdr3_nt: TGTGCCAGCAGCTTAGGAGGGACCACTAGCACAGATACGCAGTATTTT
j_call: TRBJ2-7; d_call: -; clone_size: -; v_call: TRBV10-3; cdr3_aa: CAIRGEGGPRNEQYF; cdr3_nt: TGTGCCATCAGGGGGGAAGGAGGCCCAAGAAACGAGCAGTACTTC
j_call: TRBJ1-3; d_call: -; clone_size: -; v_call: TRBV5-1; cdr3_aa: CASSLASDSGNTIYF; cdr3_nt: TGCGCCAGCAGCTTGGCCTCGGACTCTGGAAACACCATATATTTT
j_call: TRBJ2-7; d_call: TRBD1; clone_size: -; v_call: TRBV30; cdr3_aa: CAWSPGTGTEQYF; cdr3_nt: TGTGCCTGGAGTCCCGGGACAGGGACCGAGCAGTACTTC
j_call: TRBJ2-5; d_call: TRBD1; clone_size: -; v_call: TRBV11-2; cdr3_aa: CASSYLQGAGETQYF; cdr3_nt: TGTGCCAGCAGCTACCTACAGGGGGCGGGAGAGACCCAGTACTTC
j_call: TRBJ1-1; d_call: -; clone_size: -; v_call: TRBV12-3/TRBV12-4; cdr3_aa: CASSFGQVEAFF; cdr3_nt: TGTGCCAGCAGTTTTGGTCAAGTTGAAGCTTTCTTT
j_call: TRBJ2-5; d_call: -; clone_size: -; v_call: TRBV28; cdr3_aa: CASSLLGGEETQYF; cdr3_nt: TGTGCCAGCAGTTTATTGGGCGGAGAAGAGACCCAGTACTTC
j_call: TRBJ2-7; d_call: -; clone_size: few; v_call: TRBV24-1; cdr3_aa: CATSPGTNYEQYF; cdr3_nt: TGTGCCACCAGTCCTGGCACTAACTACGAGCAGTACTTC
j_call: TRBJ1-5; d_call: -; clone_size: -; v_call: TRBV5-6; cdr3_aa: CASSLPGGNQPQHF; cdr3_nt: TGTGCCAGCAGCTTACCAGGGGGCAATCAGCCCCAGCATTTT
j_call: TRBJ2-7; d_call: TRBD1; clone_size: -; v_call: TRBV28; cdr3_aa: CASREVGQGAGEQYF; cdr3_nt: TGTGCCAGCAGAGAGGTGGGACAGGGGGCTGGCGAGCAGTACTTC
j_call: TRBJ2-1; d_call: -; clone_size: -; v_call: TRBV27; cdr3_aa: CASSLYNEQFF; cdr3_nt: TGTGCCAGCAGCCTTTACAATGAGCAGTTCTTC
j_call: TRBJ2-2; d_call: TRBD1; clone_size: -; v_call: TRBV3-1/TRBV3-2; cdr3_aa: CASSHWDRNTGELFF; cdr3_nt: TGTGCCAGCAGCCACTGGGACAGAAACACCGGGGAGCTGTTTTTT
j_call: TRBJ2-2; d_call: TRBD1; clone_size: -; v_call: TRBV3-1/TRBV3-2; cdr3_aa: CASSQPTGGNTGELFF; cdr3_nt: TGTGCCAGCAGCCAACCGACAGGGGGAAACACCGGGGAGCTGTTTTTT
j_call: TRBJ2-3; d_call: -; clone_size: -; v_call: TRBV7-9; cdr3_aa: CASTAQPSTDTQYF; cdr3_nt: TGTGCCAGCACAGCGCAGCCTAGCACAGATACGCAGTATTTT
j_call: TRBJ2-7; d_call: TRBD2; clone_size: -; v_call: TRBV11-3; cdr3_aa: CASSLDQRGGIQREQYF; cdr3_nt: TGTGCCAGCAGCTTAGACCAACGGGGAGGGATCCAGCGGGAGCAGTACTTC
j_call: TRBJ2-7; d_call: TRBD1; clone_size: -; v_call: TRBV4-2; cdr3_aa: CASSQDPRDRGTREQYF; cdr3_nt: TGTGCCAGCAGCCAAGACCCCCGGGACAGGGGAACACGCGAGCAGTACTTC
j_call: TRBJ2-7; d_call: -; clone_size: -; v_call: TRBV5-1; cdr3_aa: CASSLDGTSPYEQYF; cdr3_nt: TGCGCCAGCAGCTTGGACGGGACGAGTCCCTACGAGCAGTACTTC
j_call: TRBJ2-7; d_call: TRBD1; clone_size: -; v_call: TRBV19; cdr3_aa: CATKDRDAYEQYF; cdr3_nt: TGTGCCACCAAGGACAGGGACGCCTACGAGCAGTACTTC
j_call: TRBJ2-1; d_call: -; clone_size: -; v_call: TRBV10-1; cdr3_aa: CASSESVGEQFF; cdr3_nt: TGCGCCAGCAGTGAGTCTGTAGGGGAGCAGTTCTTC
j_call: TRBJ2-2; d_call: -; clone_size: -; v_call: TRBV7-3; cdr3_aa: CASSFLSNTGELFF; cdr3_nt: TGTGCCAGCAGCTTTTTATCGAACACCGGGGAGCTGTTTTTT
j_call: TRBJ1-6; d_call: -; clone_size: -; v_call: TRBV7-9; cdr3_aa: CASSLASNGNSPLHF; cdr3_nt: TGTGCCAGCAGCTTAGCGTCTAACGGTAATTCACCCCTCCACTTT
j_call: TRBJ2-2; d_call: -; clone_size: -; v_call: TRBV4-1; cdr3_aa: CASSQEGRATGELFF; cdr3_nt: TGCGCCAGCAGCCAAGAGGGCAGGGCTACCGGGGAGCTGTTTTTT
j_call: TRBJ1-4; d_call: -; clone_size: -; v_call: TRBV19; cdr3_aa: CASSRRGPTTTNEKLFF; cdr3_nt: TGTGCCAGTAGTCGGAGGGGACCGACGACAACTAATGAAAAACTGTTTTTT
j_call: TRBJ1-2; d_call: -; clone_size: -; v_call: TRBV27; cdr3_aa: CASSFLYSVGGLDGYTF; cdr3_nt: TGTGCCAGCAGTTTCCTCTATTCGGTTGGGGGCTTGGATGGCTACACCTTC
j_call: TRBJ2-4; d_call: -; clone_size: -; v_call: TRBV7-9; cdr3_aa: CASSLESVGLAKNIQYF; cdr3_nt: TGTGCCAGCAGCTTAGAGTCAGTGGGACTAGCCAAAAACATTCAGTACTTC
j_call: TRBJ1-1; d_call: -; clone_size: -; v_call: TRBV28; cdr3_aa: CASSSFGQLNTEAFF; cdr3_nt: TGTGCCAGCAGTTCCTTTGGGCAGCTCAACACTGAAGCTTTCTTT
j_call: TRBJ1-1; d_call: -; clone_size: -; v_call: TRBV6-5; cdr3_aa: CASTRHPNTEAFF; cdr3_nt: TGTGCCAGCACCCGACACCCGAACACTGAAGCTTTCTTT
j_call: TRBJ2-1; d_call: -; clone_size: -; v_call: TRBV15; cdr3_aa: CATSRATSYNEQFF; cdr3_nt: TGTGCCACCAGCAGAGCTACTTCTTACAATGAGCAGTTCTTC
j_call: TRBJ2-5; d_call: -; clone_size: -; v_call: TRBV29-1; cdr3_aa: CSVDRAGGRLGETQYF; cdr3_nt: TGCAGCGTTGACCGGGCAGGGGGGCGTTTAGGGGAGACCCAGTACTTC
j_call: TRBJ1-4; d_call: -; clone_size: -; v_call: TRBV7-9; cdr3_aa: CASSLSRRDEKLFF; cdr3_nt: TGTGCCAGCAGCTTAAGCCGGCGGGATGAAAAACTGTTTTTT
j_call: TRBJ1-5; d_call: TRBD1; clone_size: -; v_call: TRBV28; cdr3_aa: CASSRIRDRVYSNQPQHF; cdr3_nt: TGTGCCAGCAGTAGAATCCGGGACAGGGTATATAGCAATCAGCCCCAGCATTTT
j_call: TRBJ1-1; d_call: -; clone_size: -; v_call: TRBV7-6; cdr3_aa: CASSSTAEAFF; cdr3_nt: TGTGCCAGCAGCTCCACGGCGGAAGCTTTCTTT
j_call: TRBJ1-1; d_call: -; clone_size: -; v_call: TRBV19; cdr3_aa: CATGPRNTEAFF; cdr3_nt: TGTGCCACCGGACCTCGGAACACTGAAGCTTTCTTT
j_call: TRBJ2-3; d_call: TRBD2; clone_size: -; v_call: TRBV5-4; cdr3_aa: CASSLGLAGAEDTQYF; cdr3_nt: TGTGCCAGCAGCTTGGGACTAGCGGGAGCTGAAGATACGCAGTATTTT
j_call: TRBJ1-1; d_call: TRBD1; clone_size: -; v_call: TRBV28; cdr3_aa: CASTRTGGTEAFF; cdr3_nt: TGTGCCAGCACTAGGACAGGGGGCACTGAAGCTTTCTTT
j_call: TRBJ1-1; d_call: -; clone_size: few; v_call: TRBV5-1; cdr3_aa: CASSPGRWNTEAFF; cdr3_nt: TGCGCCAGTTCGCCGGGACGTTGGAACACTGAAGCTTTCTTT